This T cell receptor (beta chain) was profiled in a study of T cell responses to AZD1222 COVID-19 vaccine. Only in-frame clones appear in the TCRdb table, and some are missing; sequencing was by immunoSEQ multiplex PCR. The sample carries approximately 150,000 clones, approximately 90% recorded once. This clone counts as medium-sized. The CDR3 totals 18 residues. CDR1 and CDR2 (germline): MGHRA, YSYEKL. V was cut by 4 bases and J by 0 bases, with 21 bases left in between. Source: peripheral blood, taken 28 days after the second AZD1222 dose. This chain links TRBV4-1 with TRBJ1-2; D is undetermined. The sequence was collected from an adult who received the AZD1222 COVID-19 vaccine. The CDR3 here is CASSRVAASGSTNYGYTF. The DNA of the CDR3 is TGCGCCAGCAGCCGAGTGGCGGCGTCGGGATCGACTAACTATGGCTACACCTTC.